At least ten counts were recorded for the clone carrying this TCR beta chain. The trim removed 3 bases at V and 5 bases at J, leaving 7 bases unmatched. The CDR3 has 17 residues. Germline CDR1 is SGHTA and CDR2 is FQGNSA. TCRdb redid the calling of the RT-PCR reads with MiXCR, one entry per CDR3 protein. The table records hundreds of thousands of distinct CDR3 sequences, 14% of them present only once. This TCR was sampled from a female donor in good health, serving as a healthy control. Sequencing input: memory CD4+ T cells from blood. V usage is TRBV7-2 and J usage is TRBJ2-1, with TRBD2 identical over 13 bases. CDR3 residues: CASSLLLAGGRDNEQFF. In DNA form, the CDR3 reads TGTGCCAGCAGCTTGCTACTAGCGGGAGGGCGGGACAATGAGCAGTTCTTC.